This TCR beta chain was documented in a study of blood T cell repertoires in COVID-19. The table came from immunoSEQ multiplex PCR; TCRdb's copy has only in-frame clones and leaves some out. The sample has around 150,000 clones, 60% to 85% seen once. Sequencing was carried out using peripheral blood. The TCR sequence derives from a man aged 60 to 69 with acute or convalescent COVID-19.

As DNA, the CDR3 is TGTGCCAGCAGCGACTGGAGGTCTGGAAACACCATATATTTT. Encoded protein: CASSDWRSGNTIYF. The chain combines TRBV9 with TRBJ1-3; D is ambiguous. V lost 3 bases, J lost 1 base, and 8 bases lay in between. CDR1 SGDLS and CDR2 YYNGEE come from the germline V gene. The CDR3 spans 14 residues.